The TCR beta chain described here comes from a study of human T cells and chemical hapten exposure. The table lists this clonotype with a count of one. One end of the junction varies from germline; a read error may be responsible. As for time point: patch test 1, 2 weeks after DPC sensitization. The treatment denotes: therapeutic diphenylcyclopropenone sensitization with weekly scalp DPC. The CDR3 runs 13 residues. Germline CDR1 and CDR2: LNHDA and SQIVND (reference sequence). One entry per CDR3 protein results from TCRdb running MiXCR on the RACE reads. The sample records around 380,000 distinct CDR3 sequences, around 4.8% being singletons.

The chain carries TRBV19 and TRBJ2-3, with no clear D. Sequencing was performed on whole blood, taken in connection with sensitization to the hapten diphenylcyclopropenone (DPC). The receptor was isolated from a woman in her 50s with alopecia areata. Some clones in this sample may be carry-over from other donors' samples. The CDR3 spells CVSKGVGTDTQYF. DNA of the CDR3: TGTGTCAGTAAGGGCGTGGGGACAGATACGCAGTATTTT.